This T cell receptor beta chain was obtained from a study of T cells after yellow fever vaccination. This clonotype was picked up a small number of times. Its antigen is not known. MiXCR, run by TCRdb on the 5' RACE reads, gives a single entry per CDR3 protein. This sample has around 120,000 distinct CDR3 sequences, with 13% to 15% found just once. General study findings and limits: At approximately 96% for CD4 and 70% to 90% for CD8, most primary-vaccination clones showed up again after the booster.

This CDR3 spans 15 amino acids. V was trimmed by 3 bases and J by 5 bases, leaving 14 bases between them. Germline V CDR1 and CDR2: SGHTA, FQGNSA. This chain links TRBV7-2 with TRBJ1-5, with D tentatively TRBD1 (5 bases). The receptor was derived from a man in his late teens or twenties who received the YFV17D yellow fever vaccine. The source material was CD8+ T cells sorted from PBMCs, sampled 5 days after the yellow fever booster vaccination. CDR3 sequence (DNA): TGTGCCAGCAGCTTCCATGCCACGGGGGATCAGCCCCAGCATTTT. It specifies CASSFHATGDQPQHF.